One sample yielded the 22 T cell receptor beta chains listed below, sequenced in a study of T-cell reconstitution after alpha-beta-depleted transplantation in children. The library targeted TCRbeta and was prepared with unique molecular identifiers. A single record per CDR3 protein comes from TCRdb applying MiXCR to the PCR reads. The top ten clones hold around 2% of a sample with approximately 500,000 distinct CDR3 sequences, roughly a tenth of them seen once. This specimen consisted of PBMCs, obtained before TCRalphabeta/CD19-depleted stem cell transplant. These receptors all stem from a child aged 2-15 years with inherited bone marrow failure, due to receive a stem cell transplant.

This clonotype appeared many times. The chain couples TRBV20-1 to TRBJ2-1, with 9 bases identical to TRBD2. This CDR3 region has 14 residues. Germline trimming cut 0 bases from V and 7 bases from J; bases unmatched to any gene: 4. Germline CDR1 and CDR2: DFQATT and SNEGSKA (reference sequence). CDR3 loop: CSARDNSGSNEQFF. CDR3 DNA sequence: TGCAGTGCTAGAGATAATAGCGGGAGTAATGAGCAGTTCTTC.

Many counts were recorded for this clonotype. The chain has TRBV12-3 or TRBV12-4 and TRBJ2-5; D is ambiguous. The CDR3 is 12 residues long. V lost 2 bases and J lost 5, with 6 bases in between. The CDR3 DNA is TGTGCCAGCAGTTTAAGCCGGGAGACCCAGTACTTC. It is translated as CASSLSRETQYF.

This clonotype occurred many times. This rearrangement joins TRBV12-3 or TRBV12-4 to TRBJ1-1; D not resolved. CDR3 size: 11 residues. With 3 bases removed from V and 8 bases from J, the gap between germline ends came to 7 bases. The CDR3 spells CASSFLAEAFF. The DNA of the CDR3 is TGTGCCAGCAGTTTCCTAGCGGAAGCTTTCTTT.

V gene TRBV28 combines with J gene TRBJ2-3; 13 bases map to TRBD2. Unmatched junction bases numbered 7, after V lost 6 bases and J lost 4 bases. This CDR3 comprises 16 residues. Germline CDR1 MDHEN, CDR2 SYDVKM. CDR3: CASSRTSGSLSDTQYF. CDR3 DNA sequence: TGTGCCAGCAGCCGGACTAGCGGGAGTCTGTCAGATACGCAGTATTTT. Full variable domain (remainder filled in from reference TRBV28 and TRBJ2-3): DVKVTQSSRYLVKRTGEKVFLECVQDMDHENMFWYRQDPGLGLRLIYFSYDVKMKEKGDIPEGYSVSREKKERFSLILESASTNQTSMYLCASSRTSGSLSDTQYFGPGTRLTVL.

There are many counts of this clonotype. The chain combines TRBV7-2 with TRBJ1-3; D possibly corresponds to TRBD1 (5 bases). This CDR3 contains 16 residues. Trimming took 5 bases from V and 4 from J, leaving 18 bases between them. CDR1 and CDR2 from the germline V gene are SGHTA and FQGNSA. CDR3 nucleotide sequence: TGTGCCAGCAGCCCCCTGAAGGGGCGTGCGGGAAACACCATATATTTT. Encoded protein: CASSPLKGRAGNTIYF.

At least ten counts were recorded for this clonotype. This chain links TRBV29-1 with TRBJ2-1, with D possibly TRBD2 on 6 matching bases. Germline CDR1 is SQVTM and CDR2 is ANQGSEA. The CDR3 sequence is 17 residues long. V was trimmed by 0 bases and J by 5 bases, leaving 20 bases between them. Here the CDR3 reads CSVEDVGGWDPNNEQFF. In nucleotides, the CDR3 is TGCAGCGTTGAAGACGTGGGGGGTTGGGATCCAAACAATGAGCAGTTCTTC.

This clonotype was recorded a few times. The chain couples TRBV10-3 to TRBJ2-7; the match to TRBD1 covers 7 bases. The CDR3 is made up of 14 amino acids. The junction had 5 bases not matched to a gene; V was cut back by 4 bases and J by 2 bases. CDR1 and CDR2 (germline): ENHRY, SYGVKD. CDR3: CAISVDRAAYEQYF. CDR3 bases: TGTGCCATCAGTGTAGACAGGGCGGCCTACGAGCAGTACTTC.

The CDR3: CASTPGHANYEQYF. The CDR3 coding sequence is TGCGCCAGCACCCCGGGACACGCGAACTACGAGCAGTACTTC. The chain employs TRBV5-1 and TRBJ2-7; TRBD1 is a possible D gene (6 bases). From germline, CDR1 is SGHRS and CDR2 YFSETQ. This CDR3 has 14 amino acids. Trimming cost V 6 bases and J 3 bases, with 16 bases left between them.

The table lists this clonotype with many counts. The CDR3 is CASSPGAGSSYEQYF. CDR3 in DNA: TGTGCCAGCAGCCCTGGTGCTGGGAGCTCCTACGAGCAGTACTTC. The chain uses TRBV7-9 and TRBJ2-7; possibly TRBD2 for D (5 bases). The CDR3 has 15 residues. V was clipped by 5 bases and J by 0 bases, with 14 bases between them. Germline CDR1 reads SEHNR; CDR2 reads FQNEAQ (reference sequence).

This clonotype appeared many times. The chain couples TRBV5-1 to TRBJ2-6, with D uncertain. Trimming took 2 bases from V and 0 from J, leaving 6 bases between them. Germline V gives CDR1 SGHRS, CDR2 YFSETQ. There are 15 residues in the CDR3. The chain's CDR3 is CASSFTPSGANVLTF. CDR3 DNA sequence: TGCGCCAGCAGCTTTACGCCCTCTGGGGCCAACGTCCTGACTTTC.

This clonotype was found many times. The V call is TRBV12-3 or TRBV12-4, the J call TRBJ2-5; possible D gene TRBD1, 6 bases. The germline V and J ends were trimmed by 5 bases and 5 bases, with 18 bases remaining between them. The CDR3 contains 15 residues. CDR3 nucleotide sequence: TGTGCCAGCAGTGCCGGGACACGGGATTCGGAGACCCAGTACTTC. Amino acids: CASSAGTRDSETQYF.

This clonotype was counted ten times or more. This chain links TRBV28 with TRBJ2-2; TRBD2 agrees at 7 bases. V dropped 6 bases and J dropped 7; count of bases not matched to a gene: 8. The CDR3 is 14 amino acids. Germline V gene lookup returns CDR1 MDHEN and CDR2 SYDVKM. In DNA form, the CDR3 reads TGTGCCAGCAGATTACCGGGAGGCAGCGGGGAGCTGTTTTTT. This sequence encodes CASRLPGGSGELFF.

The table lists this clonotype with many counts. The V and J genes are TRBV5-5 and TRBJ2-7; D assignment may be TRBD1 or TRBD2 (7 bases each). V lost 3 bases to trimming and J lost 2 bases, with 21 bases between them. This CDR3 comprises 17 residues. Germline CDR1 is SGHKS and CDR2 is YYEKEE (reference sequence). CDR3 loop: CASSWTGWPGGAYEQYF. DNA of the CDR3: TGTGCCAGCAGCTGGACAGGATGGCCTGGGGGGGCCTACGAGCAGTACTTC. The full variable domain, with the rest looked up from reference TRBV5-5 and TRBJ2-7, is DAGVTQSPTHLIKTRGQQVTLRCSPISGHKSVSWYQQVLGQGPQFIFQYYEKEERGRGNFPDRFSARQFPNYSSELNVNALLLGDSALYLCASSWTGWPGGAYEQYFGPGTRLTVT.

In its sample, this clonotype was seen a few times. The rearrangement links TRBV27 to TRBJ2-7; a possible D gene is TRBD2 (5 bases). The germline V gene has CDR1 MNHEY and CDR2 SMNVEV (reference sequence). The CDR3 is 16 amino acids. V lost 6 bases, J lost 1 base, and 19 bases lay in between. CDR3 sequence reads: CASRRYGVGESYEQYF. The CDR3 DNA is TGTGCCAGCAGACGATATGGTGTGGGAGAGTCCTACGAGCAGTACTTC.

This clonotype came up many times. This chain links TRBV4-3 with TRBJ2-2; 7 bases are shared with TRBD1. Trimming cost V 2 bases and J 7 bases; bases outside gene matches: 10. The CDR3 is made up of 16 amino acids. Germline V gene data show CDR1 as LGHNA and CDR2 as YSLEER. The CDR3, as DNA: TGCGCCAGCAGCCAACGGACGACAGGGTTGGTCGGGGAGCTGTTTTTT. This gives the protein CASSQRTTGLVGELFF.

This clonotype was found a few times. This chain links TRBV6-2 or TRBV6-3 with TRBJ1-2; 7 nucleotides line up with TRBD1. The CDR3 contains 18 residues. J lost 0 bases, V lost 7 bases, and 17 bases had no gene match. Germline CDR1 reads MNHEY; CDR2 reads SVGEGT. CDR3 nucleotide sequence: TGTGCCAGCACCTTCGACCCCGTCAGGGGGGACTCTAACTATGGCTACACCTTC. It translates to CASTFDPVRGDSNYGYTF.

This clonotype was seen repeatedly, ten times or more. This chain joins TRBV27 and TRBJ1-2; a possible D gene is TRBD1 (5 bases). With 3 bases removed from V and 4 bases from J, the gap between germline ends came to 12 bases. This CDR3 is 14 amino acids long. CDR1 and CDR2 from the germline V gene are MNHEY and SMNVEV (reference sequence). The chain's CDR3 is CASSLSGTAYGYTF. The CDR3 DNA sequence: TGTGCCAGCAGTTTGTCCGGGACGGCCTATGGCTACACCTTC.

This clonotype was picked up many times. This chain uses TRBV27 with TRBJ2-7; D unclear. Germline CDR1 is MNHEY and CDR2 is SMNVEV (reference sequence). Trimming cost V 4 bases and J 7 bases, with 17 bases left between them. The CDR3 runs 14 residues. The CDR3 nucleotides are TGTGCCAGCAGTTACAGTTATGGCGTTAGTGAGCAGTACTTC. Translated, it gives CASSYSYGVSEQYF.

This clonotype has a handful of counts. This rearrangement joins TRBV4-3 to TRBJ1-3; 8 positions match TRBD1. Trimming removed 2 bases from V and 0 bases from J; junction bases left unmatched: 6. This CDR3 has 17 amino acids. In germline, CDR1 is LGHNA, CDR2 YSLEER. The CDR3 DNA is TGCGCCAGCAGCCAAAGGACAGGGCGGATCTCTGGAAACACCATATATTTT. Protein product: CASSQRTGRISGNTIYF.

This clonotype was observed at least ten times. This rearrangement joins TRBV7-9 to TRBJ2-3; D uncertain. V was cut by 6 bases and J by 6 bases, with 7 bases left in between. The germline V gene encodes CDR1 SEHNR and CDR2 FQNEAQ (reference sequence). The CDR3 runs 11 residues. CDR3 region: CASSSSDTQYF. CDR3 sequence (DNA): TGTGCCAGCAGTAGTTCGGATACGCAGTATTTT.

At least ten counts were recorded for this clonotype. The V gene is TRBV10-3, the J gene TRBJ1-5, with D possibly being TRBD1 (5 bases). V was cut by 6 bases and J by 4 bases, with 10 bases left in between. Germline V gene lookup returns CDR1 ENHRY and CDR2 SYGVKD. The CDR3 consists of 13 residues. For the CDR3, the DNA is TGTGCCATCAGACCCGACAGAAATCAGCCCCAGCATTTT. Its translation is CAIRPDRNQPQHF.

This clonotype was seen ten or more times. The chain combines TRBV5-5 with TRBJ2-1, with 11 bases identical to TRBD1. The CDR3 is 16 amino acids. Germline CDR1 is SGHKS and CDR2 is YYEKEE (reference sequence). V was clipped by 4 bases and J by 5 bases; unmatched bases: 8. CDR3 region: CASSRHPGQGDNEQFF. The CDR3 DNA is TGTGCCAGCAGCCGCCACCCGGGACAGGGGGACAATGAGCAGTTCTTC.